This T cell receptor beta chain was sequenced in a study of blood T cells in healthy people across ages. This clonotype was detected only once. Alongside a J-beta primer mix, a sample-barcoded 5' primer served in a second PCR lasting roughly 6 to 11 cycles. TCRdb itself ran the 5' RACE reads through MiXCR, one entry per CDR3 protein. In the table there are 1.5 million to 1.9 million distinct CDR3 sequences, around 40% of which are singletons. The germline CDR1 and CDR2 sequences are MNHEY and SVGEGT. Losses at the gene ends were 6 bases for V and 6 bases for J; bases not matched to a gene: 10. The CDR3 consists of 14 residues.

This receptor was taken from a woman aged 18-35 years in good health. Source material: blood. This chain connects TRBV6-2 or TRBV6-3 to TRBJ1-2; TRBD1 aligns across 7 bases. For the CDR3, the DNA is TGTGCCAGCAGCCGGGACAGAAATGTGGATGGCTACACCTTC. This encodes CASSRDRNVDGYTF.